The 13 T cell receptor beta chains in this list originate from one sample, sequenced in a study of cytomegalovirus exposure and HLA in healthy donors (dated by TCRdb to 2016 to 2017). The library was obtained by the immunoSEQ multiplex PCR assay. The clones in this table, taken by TCRdb from immuneACCESS, are in-frame only. Not every clone is retained; where verified, under half of the shortfall comes from an unresolved V gene, and the cause of the rest is unknown. Counted in this sample were some 310,000 clones; around 90% of them appeared once. The ten largest clones take up over 0.9% of the sample. Sequencing was done on a sample of PBMCs. These receptors came from a man under 40 in good health and CMV-seronegative.

The gene calls are TRBV5-1 and TRBJ1-6; D is unclear. V dropped 1 base and J dropped 9 bases, with 20 bases sitting between them. There are 17 residues in the CDR3. Germline lookup yields CDR1 SGHRS and CDR2 YFSETQ. CDR3 sequence: CASSLMSSVRDRSPLHF. CDR3 DNA sequence: TGCGCCAGCAGCTTGATGTCGAGTGTGCGGGATCGTTCACCCCTCCACTTT.

The V call is TRBV5-1, the J call TRBJ1-5; D is unclear. The germline gives CDR1 SGHRS, CDR2 YFSETQ. V was shortened by 2 bases and J by 4 bases, with 13 bases between the two germline ends. The CDR3 is 15 residues long. Here the CDR3 DNA reads TGCGCCAGCAGCTTCGAACCGGGAGGGAATCAGCCCCAGCATTTT. It specifies CASSFEPGGNQPQHF.

V and J are TRBV10-3 and TRBJ1-1; D is undetermined. Germline-derived CDR1 and CDR2 are ENHRY and SYGVKD. This CDR3 region has 13 residues. V was shortened by 5 bases and J by 2 bases, with 9 bases between the two germline ends. The CDR3 reads CAISPDINTEAFF. In nucleotides, the CDR3 is TGTGCCATCAGTCCAGACATCAACACTGAAGCTTTCTTT.

DNA of the CDR3: TGCGCCAGCAGCGGGAGGGACAACTACGAGCAGTACTTC. This translates into CASSGRDNYEQYF. V gene TRBV5-1 combines with J gene TRBJ2-7; possibly TRBD2 for D (7 bases). The germline V gene encodes CDR1 SGHRS and CDR2 YFSETQ. The CDR3 has 13 amino acids. The germline V and J ends were trimmed by 4 bases and 3 bases, with 11 bases remaining between them.

The V and J genes are TRBV7-2 and TRBJ2-3; maybe TRBD1 (6 bases). Deletions cut 3 bases from V and 1 base from J, with 11 bases between. CDR3 length: 15 residues. Germline V lookup: CDR1 SGHTA, CDR2 FQGNSA. The CDR3, as DNA: TGTGCCAGCAGCTTGTGGACAGTTCGCACAGATACGCAGTATTTT. Its translation: CASSLWTVRTDTQYF. The full variable domain, completed using reference TRBV7-2 and TRBJ2-3, is GAGVSQSPSNKVTEKGKDVELRCDPISGHTALYWYRQSLGQGLEFLIYFQGNSAPDKSGLPSDRFSAERTGGSVSTLTIQRTQQEDSAVYLCASSLWTVRTDTQYFGPGTRLTVL.

V gene TRBV19 combines with J gene TRBJ2-7, with 11 bases lining up with TRBD1. The CDR3 contains 15 residues. Trimming removed 4 bases from V and 3 bases from J; junction bases left unmatched: 5. Germline-derived CDR1 and CDR2 are LNHDA and SQIVND (reference sequence). The CDR3 DNA sequence: TGTGCCAGTAGTAGGGGGACAGGGGGAGGCTACGAGCAGTACTTC. It codes for CASSRGTGGGYEQYF.

This rearrangement joins TRBV19 to TRBJ1-6; the match to TRBD1 covers 8 bases. The CDR3 spans 15 residues. Germline loops: CDR1 LNHDA, CDR2 SQIVND (reference sequence). Unmatched junction bases numbered 9, after V lost 7 bases and J lost 7 bases. The CDR3: CASMQGAEWNSPLHF. CDR3 bases: TGTGCCAGTATGCAGGGGGCGGAATGGAATTCACCCCTCCACTTT.

This sequence joins TRBV2 and TRBJ2-7; 7 bases align to TRBD1. CDR1 is SNHLY and CDR2 is FYNNEI in the germline V gene. The CDR3 covers 15 residues. Trimming cost V 5 bases and J 2 bases; bases outside gene matches: 9. CDR3 loop: CASSPLGGSPYEQYF. The DNA of the CDR3 is TGTGCCAGCAGTCCCTTAGGGGGCTCCCCCTACGAGCAGTACTTC.

The CDR3 reads CASSSYPLGTGGMDEQYF. CDR3 sequence (DNA): TGTGCCAGCAGCTCTTACCCCCTCGGGACAGGGGGCATGGACGAGCAGTACTTC. V and J are TRBV7-6 and TRBJ2-7; the match to TRBD1 covers 12 bases. Germline CDR1 reads SGHVS; CDR2 reads FNYEAQ. The junction had 15 bases not matched to a gene; V was cut back by 4 bases and J by 5 bases. The CDR3 runs to 18 residues.

This chain links TRBV19 with TRBJ2-3; D ambiguous. Germline values: CDR1 LNHDA, CDR2 SQIVND (reference sequence). This CDR3 spans 12 amino acids. V lost 3 bases to trimming and J lost 4 bases, with 5 bases between them. CDR3 in DNA: TGTGCCAGTAGTATTACGGCAGATACGCAGTATTTT. Translation: CASSITADTQYF.

The chain carries TRBV5-1 and TRBJ2-7, with TRBD1 matching 9 bases. There are 15 residues in the CDR3. Germline lookup yields CDR1 SGHRS and CDR2 YFSETQ. The J segment lost 1 base and the V segment lost 0 bases, leaving 2 bases of the junction unmatched. CDR3 sequence reads: CASSLVQGASYEQYF. DNA for the CDR3: TGCGCCAGCAGCTTGGTACAGGGGGCATCCTACGAGCAGTACTTC.

The chain recombines TRBV6-1 with TRBJ1-1; D remains unclear. Germline V lookup: CDR1 MNHNS, CDR2 SASEGT. Trimming pared 3 bases from V and 1 base from J, leaving 6 bases between. The CDR3 is made up of 13 amino acids. The CDR3 DNA sequence: TGTGCCAGCAGTGACACCGGGAACACTGAAGCTTTCTTT. It yields the protein CASSDTGNTEAFF.

CDR3 protein: CASSLIFGDTEAFF. As DNA, the CDR3 is TGTGCCAGCAGCTTAATCTTCGGGGACACTGAAGCTTTCTTT. The chain is built from TRBV11-2 and TRBJ1-1; D call uncertain. V was cut by 2 bases and J by 3 bases, with 10 bases left in between. This CDR3 contains 14 residues. Per germline, CDR1 SGHAT and CDR2 FQNNGV.